These 14 T cell receptor beta chains share one sample of origin, sequenced in a study of blood T cell repertoires in COVID-19. Here immunoSEQ multiplex PCR was the method, and the copy in TCRdb shows in-frame clones only, minus some. The sample records 210,000 or so clones, 75% to 90% being singletons. The sample was PBMCs or T cells enriched from blood (not recorded which). The source of these receptors is a woman in her 30s who had been exposed to COVID-19.

This rearrangement joins TRBV13 to TRBJ1-2; D might be TRBD1 (5 bases). V dropped 6 bases and J dropped 4 bases, with 12 bases sitting between them. Per the germline V gene, CDR1 is PRHDT and CDR2 is FYEKMQ (reference sequence). The CDR3 contains 13 residues. The CDR3 spells CASRPAGGYGYTF. In DNA, the CDR3 is TGTGCCAGCAGGCCCGCGGGGGGCTATGGCTACACCTTC. Based on the CDR3 plus reference TRBV13 and TRBJ1-2, the full variable domain is AAGVIQSPRHLIKEKRETATLKCYPIPRHDTVYWYQQGPGQDPQFLISFYEKMQSDKGSIPDRFSAQQFSDYHSELNMSSLELGDSALYFCASRPAGGYGYTFGSGTRLTVV.

The V gene is TRBV12-3 or TRBV12-4, the J gene TRBJ2-1; no clear D. Deletions cut 6 bases from V and 2 bases from J, with 8 bases between. The CDR3 runs to 13 residues. CDR3 residues: CASRGQTYNEQFF. The CDR3 DNA reads TGTGCCAGCAGGGGCCAAACCTACAATGAGCAGTTCTTC.

This clone was recorded only once. The chain recombines TRBV3-1 (or the pseudogene TRBV3-2) with TRBJ1-1; D unresolved. Trimming took off 2 bases at V and 5 bases at J, with 24 bases between the two ends. Germline values: CDR1 LGHDT, CDR2 YNNKEL (reference sequence). The CDR3 sequence is 18 residues long. The CDR3, as DNA: TGTGCCAGCAGCCAACCGGGATCCCCCGTTAGAGGAAAAACTGAAGCTTTCTTT. Protein: CASSQPGSPVRGKTEAFF.

This chain connects TRBV18 to TRBJ2-7, with TRBD1 as a possible D gene (6 bases). The CDR3 runs to 14 residues. In germline, CDR1 is KGHSH, CDR2 LQKENI. V lost 3 bases to trimming and J lost 6 bases, with 15 bases between them. CDR3 residues: CASSPSQGLGEQYF. The CDR3 DNA sequence: TGTGCCAGCTCACCTTCCCAGGGGCTGGGCGAGCAGTACTTC.

The chain links TRBV21-1 to TRBJ2-1; the table's D call of TRBD2 was not tested on the DNA. TRBV21-1 is a pseudogene segment. The CDR3 contains 17 residues. The CDR3 DNA sequence: TGTGCCAGCAGCAAATGGTTAGGACTAGCGGGATGGAATGAGCAGTTCTTC. Its protein product is CASSKWLGLAGWNEQFF.

The CDR3 DNA follows: TGTGCCAGCAGCTTTCAGGGAATGAACACTGAAGCTTTCTTT. This sequence encodes CASSFQGMNTEAFF. The chain couples TRBV5-4 to TRBJ1-1, with TRBD1 as a possible D gene (5 bases). Germline V lookup: CDR1 SGHNT, CDR2 YYREEE (reference sequence). Trimming removed 2 bases at V and 0 bases at J, with 8 bases between. CDR3 length equals 14 residues.

J is TRBJ1-1 and V is TRBV28; 10 bases align to TRBD1. The CDR3 loop spans 16 amino acids. V lost 7 bases, J lost 1 base, and 9 bases stayed unmatched. Germline values: CDR1 MDHEN, CDR2 SYDVKM. CDR3 in amino acids: CASTKPGQGTNTEAFF. The DNA of the CDR3 is TGTGCCAGCACAAAGCCGGGACAGGGGACGAACACTGAAGCTTTCTTT.

CDR3 amino acids: CASSYPTGPYQPQHF. CDR3 nucleotides: TGTGCCAGCAGTTACCCGACAGGGCCCTATCAGCCCCAGCATTTT. The chain uses TRBV6-8 and TRBJ1-5; TRBD1 agrees at 7 bases. CDR1 and CDR2 from the germline V gene are MNHGY and SAAAGT. This CDR3 contains 15 residues. V trimming: 2 bases; J trimming: 5 bases; junction bases outside the gene matches: 6.

The genes are TRBV27 and TRBJ2-1; TRBD2 agrees at 16 bases. The CDR3 is made up of 17 amino acids. The junction had 10 bases not matched to a gene; V was cut back by 7 bases and J by 7 bases. Germline V CDR1 and CDR2: MNHEY, SMNVEV (reference sequence). In DNA form, the CDR3 reads TGTGCCAGCAAACCGGGACTAGCGGGAGGGCCGGGGAATGAGCAGTTCTTC. Its protein product is CASKPGLAGGPGNEQFF.

The chain links TRBV23-1 to TRBJ1-2; TRBD1 is a possible D gene (6 bases). TRBV23-1 is flagged as an ORF with uncertain function. V was clipped by 0 bases and J by 2 bases, with 13 bases between them. CDR3 length: 16 amino acids. The CDR3 loop reads CASSQSFPDRNYGYTF. The DNA for the CDR3 is TGCGCCAGCAGTCAATCCTTCCCGGACAGAAACTATGGCTACACCTTC.

J is TRBJ2-1 and V is TRBV28, with 8 bases aligning to TRBD2. The germline gives CDR1 MDHEN, CDR2 SYDVKM. The V segment lost 6 bases and the J segment 4 bases; nucleotides outside the gene matches: 5. CDR3 length equals 14 residues. This CDR3 is CASRSGSSYNEQFF. DNA of the CDR3: TGTGCCAGCAGAAGCGGGAGTTCATACAATGAGCAGTTCTTC.

The chain recombines TRBV7-2 with TRBJ2-3; no definite D call. Germline V gene lookup returns CDR1 SGHTA and CDR2 FQGNSA. The CDR3 is 13 amino acids. Trimming took off 0 bases at V and 6 bases at J, with 7 bases between the two ends. The CDR3 coding sequence is TGTGCCAGCAGCTTAGCTCCTCTTGATACGCAGTATTTT. As protein: CASSLAPLDTQYF.

The V and J genes are TRBV2 and TRBJ2-7; 8 bases are a match to TRBD1. The V gene's germline CDR1 is SNHLY and CDR2 FYNNEI. The CDR3 has 14 amino acids. Trimming cost V 1 base and J 1 base; bases outside gene matches: 0. The DNA for the CDR3 is TGTGCCAGCAGTGAAGACAGGGGGTCCTACGAGCAGTACTTC. As protein: CASSEDRGSYEQYF.

The J gene is TRBJ2-7, the V gene TRBV18; possibly TRBD1 for D (6 bases). The CDR3 sequence is 12 residues long. V was clipped by 4 bases and J by 5 bases, with 9 bases between them. Germline V lookup: CDR1 KGHSH, CDR2 LQKENI. CDR3 nucleotides: TGTGCCAGCTCACTCGGACAGCACGAGCAGTACTTC. Protein product: CASSLGQHEQYF.